This T cell receptor beta chain was profiled in a study of blood T cell repertoires in COVID-19. For the study at large: Sites across the United States, Italy and Spain contributed samples from acute and convalescent COVID-19. The analysed material was cDNA or gDNA that came from T cells, B-cell-depleted T cells, or PBMCs.

The method was immunoSEQ multiplex PCR; TCRdb's version includes in-frame clones alone and lacks a portion of them. The sample holds roughly 88,000 clones, approximately 90% seen once. CDR3 size: 15 residues. V shed 7 bases and J shed 5 bases, with 18 bases lying between them. CDR1 and CDR2 (germline): SNHLY, FYNNEI. Patients from Seattle were sampled longitudinally, starting during active infection. The specimen was peripheral blood. The sequence was obtained from a woman in her fifties or sixties with COVID-19, enrolled during active disease. The J gene is TRBJ2-4, the V gene TRBV2, with D tentatively TRBD2 (6 bases). Here the CDR3 reads CASTSEAGPQNIQYF. The CDR3, as DNA: TGTGCCAGCACCTCAGAGGCGGGGCCCCAAAACATTCAGTACTTC. Combining the CDR3 with reference TRBV2 and TRBJ2-4 gives the whole variable domain EPEVTQTPSHQVTQMGQEVILRCVPISNHLYFYWYRQILGQKVEFLVSFYNNEISEKSEIFDDQFSVERPDGSNFTLKIRSTKLEDSAMYFCASTSEAGPQNIQYFGAGTRLSVL.